One sample yielded the 15 T cell receptor beta chains listed below, sequenced in a study of cytotoxic CD8 clonotypes in ibrutinib-treated CLL (dated by TCRdb to 2020 to 2022). Receptor libraries were prepared by the immunoSEQ multiplex PCR assay. The immuneACCESS repertoire file appears here via TCRdb, limited to in-frame rearrangements. These files lack a portion of the clones; in checked studies, under half of the deficit traces to unresolved V genes, and the cause of the others is not known. The sample table lists almost 85,000 clones, around 83% of them with a count of one. The ten largest clonotypes hold roughly 5.4% of the sample. Sample: PBMCs, taken before ibrutinib treatment. Receptors originate from a human donor with chronic lymphocytic leukemia.

The rearrangement links TRBV6-5 to TRBJ1-2, with D possibly matching TRBD1 (6 bases). Deletions cut 5 bases from V and 2 bases from J, with 9 bases between. From germline, CDR1 is MNHEY and CDR2 SVGAGI. This CDR3 contains 13 residues. CDR3 sequence reads: CASSRQVNYGYTF. The CDR3 region has the DNA TGTGCCAGCAGTCGACAGGTCAACTATGGCTACACCTTC.

The chain has TRBV7-7 and TRBJ1-3; D remains ambiguous. Germline loops: CDR1 SSHAT, CDR2 FNYEAQ (reference sequence). Trimming left V 5 bases short and J 9 bases short, with 17 bases between. This CDR3 is built from 14 residues. The CDR3 DNA sequence: TGTGCCAGCAGCCCTGGTAGTAGTGGAGGCACCATATATTTT. It specifies CASSPGSSGGTIYF.

There are a few counts of this clone. The chain has TRBV5-1 and TRBJ2-7, with D perhaps TRBD1 (6 bases). Germline CDR1 is SGHRS and CDR2 is YFSETQ. V was pared by 1 base and J by 7 bases, with 12 bases between. The CDR3 runs to 13 residues. DNA of the CDR3: TGCGCCAGCAGCTTGACAGGGTTGGGGGAGCAGTACTTC. It yields the protein CASSLTGLGEQYF. Using reference TRBV5-1 and TRBJ2-7 for the parts outside the CDR3, the full variable domain is KAGVTQTPRYLIKTRGQQVTLSCSPISGHRSVSWYQQTPGQGLQFLFEYFSETQRNKGNFPGRFSGRQFSNSRSEMNVSTLELGDSALYLCASSLTGLGEQYFGPGTRLTVT.

There are a few counts of this clone. V gene TRBV5-6 combines with J gene TRBJ2-5, with D maybe TRBD2 (6 bases). V lost 1 base, J lost 0 bases, and 7 bases lay in between. Germline-derived CDR1 and CDR2 are SGHDT and YYEEEE. This CDR3 comprises 14 residues. The CDR3 sequence: CASSLSGYQETQYF. The CDR3 DNA is TGTGCCAGCAGCTTGAGCGGGTACCAAGAGACCCAGTACTTC.

This chain uses TRBV29-1 with TRBJ1-2; weak D call: TRBD1 (6 bases). V lost 6 bases and J lost 7, with 15 bases in between. The CDR3 spans 12 residues. CDR1 and CDR2 (germline): SQVTM, ANQGSEA. As DNA, the CDR3 is TGCAGCGTAATACTAACAGGGTTTGGCTACACCTTC. Translation: CSVILTGFGYTF.

The rearrangement uses TRBV28 and TRBJ2-5; D remains unclear. V lost 4 bases, J lost 5 bases, and 11 bases lay in between. The CDR3 runs 13 residues. Germline CDR1 reads MDHEN; CDR2 reads SYDVKM. CDR3 protein: CASSSSRPETQYF. DNA of the CDR3: TGTGCCAGCAGTTCTTCTCGCCCGGAGACCCAGTACTTC. The whole variable domain, remainder taken from reference TRBV28 and TRBJ2-5, is DVKVTQSSRYLVKRTGEKVFLECVQDMDHENMFWYRQDPGLGLRLIYFSYDVKMKEKGDIPEGYSVSREKKERFSLILESASTNQTSMYLCASSSSRPETQYFGPGTRLLVL.

CDR3 bases: TGTGCCAGCAGTCGACAGGGCCGGTGGGATCAGCCCCAGCATTTT. Protein product: CASSRQGRWDQPQHF. This chain links TRBV28 with TRBJ1-5; 7 bases align to TRBD1. Germline V lookup: CDR1 MDHEN, CDR2 SYDVKM. The CDR3 consists of 15 residues. Germline trimming cut 5 bases from V and 5 bases from J; bases unmatched to any gene: 9. The whole variable domain, filled in from reference TRBV28 and TRBJ1-5, reads DVKVTQSSRYLVKRTGEKVFLECVQDMDHENMFWYRQDPGLGLRLIYFSYDVKMKEKGDIPEGYSVSREKKERFSLILESASTNQTSMYLCASSRQGRWDQPQHFGDGTRLSIL.

This chain uses TRBV6-6 with TRBJ2-7; D unclear. V lost 2 bases, J lost 2 bases, and 13 bases lay in between. CDR1 MNHNY and CDR2 SVGAGI come from the germline V gene (reference sequence). The CDR3 contains 15 residues. The CDR3 DNA reads TGTGCCAGCAGTTACCCGGACGCCCAACCCTACGAGCAGTACTTC. Translation: CASSYPDAQPYEQYF.

The chain is built from TRBV18 and TRBJ1-1; D uncertain. This CDR3 is 12 amino acids long. V was cut by 2 bases and J by 7 bases, with 8 bases left in between. Germline V lookup: CDR1 KGHSH, CDR2 LQKENI. This chain's CDR3 is CASSPGEGEAFF. DNA of the CDR3: TGTGCCAGCTCACCAGGAGAAGGTGAAGCTTTCTTT. Variable domain in full (rest from reference TRBV18 and TRBJ1-1): NAGVMQNPRHLVRRRGQEARLRCSPMKGHSHVYWYRQLPEEGLKFMVYLQKENIIDESGMPKERFSAEFPKEGPSILRIQQVVRGDSAAYFCASSPGEGEAFFGQGTRLTVV.

This chain links TRBV11-1 with TRBJ1-1, with 9 bases that match TRBD1. The length of the CDR3 is 15 residues. The ends lost 1 base at V and 5 bases at J; junction bases unmatched: 5. Germline CDR1 and CDR2: SGHAT and FQDESV (reference sequence). In nucleotides, the CDR3 is TGTGCCAGCAGCTTAGGGGACAGGGAAGTGACTGAAGCTTTCTTT. This encodes CASSLGDREVTEAFF.

V and J are TRBV7-2 and TRBJ2-1; 9 nucleotides match TRBD2. With 5 bases clipped from V and 10 bases from J, the junction kept 15 bases outside the gene matches. Germline V gene data show CDR1 as SGHTA and CDR2 as FQGNSA. The CDR3 totals 16 residues. This CDR3 reads CASSRLGVAGVSEQFF. The CDR3 coding sequence is TGTGCCAGCAGCCGCTTGGGGGTAGCGGGAGTTAGCGAGCAGTTCTTC.

The CDR3 loop is CASSMSGQGAWELFF. Here the CDR3 DNA reads TGTGCCAGTAGTATGTCCGGACAGGGGGCTTGGGAGCTGTTTTTT. This chain connects TRBV19 to TRBJ2-2; the match to TRBD1 covers 11 bases. Germline V CDR1 and CDR2: LNHDA, SQIVND (reference sequence). The CDR3 is 15 residues long. V was pared by 3 bases and J by 9 bases, with 6 bases of the junction left unmatched.

The V gene is TRBV30, the J gene TRBJ2-2, with no clear D. This CDR3 spans 14 amino acids. The germline V gene encodes CDR1 GTSNPN and CDR2 SVGIG (reference sequence). The ends were cut back, 1 base at V and 2 bases at J, with 8 bases in the middle. CDR3 amino acids: CAWSGLPNTGELFF. The CDR3 nucleotides read TGTGCCTGGAGTGGCCTTCCTAACACCGGGGAGCTGTTTTTT.

The rearrangement uses TRBV18 and TRBJ2-3; 7 positions match TRBD2. V lost 3 bases to trimming and J lost 11 bases; unmatched junction nucleotides: 2. The CDR3 has 11 residues. CDR1 and CDR2 from the germline V gene are KGHSH and LQKENI. The CDR3 is CASSPGEGQYF. CDR3 coding DNA: TGTGCCAGCTCACCCGGGGAGGGGCAGTATTTT.

This rearrangement joins TRBV10-3 to TRBJ2-7; 11 bases are a match to TRBD2. Losses at the gene ends were 3 bases for V and 3 bases for J; bases not matched to a gene: 7. The length of the CDR3 is 16 residues. Germline CDR1 ENHRY, CDR2 SYGVKD. The CDR3 loop is CAISDPGTSGDYEQYF. CDR3 DNA: TGTGCCATCAGTGACCCCGGGACTAGCGGTGACTACGAGCAGTACTTC.